This note documents a single T cell receptor beta chain sequence. The study made its TCR cDNA through 5'RACE template switching. That step introduced a universal primer site along with UMIs. TCRdb reanalysed the 5' RACE reads using MiXCR and keeps one entry per CDR3 protein. The sample gives hundreds of thousands of distinct CDR3 sequences, over 9% of which show up once; under 15% is in the top ten. The entry originates in a study of T cells after yellow fever vaccination. The germline gives CDR1 SGHRS, CDR2 YFSETQ. The CDR3 sequence is 15 residues long. Trimming took 0 bases from V and 1 from J, leaving 10 bases between them.

The sequence was obtained from a man aged 30 to 45 who received the YFV17D yellow fever vaccine. This specimen was PBMCs, taken on the day of the yellow fever booster vaccination. The V gene is TRBV5-1, the J gene TRBJ1-1; D unclear. The CDR3 is CASSLDGNRNTEAFF. In DNA form, the CDR3 reads TGCGCCAGCAGCTTGGACGGGAACAGGAACACTGAAGCTTTCTTT.